This T cell receptor (beta chain) comes out of a study of T-cell reconstitution after alpha-beta-depleted transplantation in children. Findings of the study overall: Reports say that about two months after transplant, the alpha-beta T cells came out of several hundred graft clones that had expanded. After one year, T-cell counts and TCRbeta diversity mostly came from new T cells. Elevated TCRbeta diversity at day 60 was traced, in some patients, to surviving recipient T cells and thymic progenitors.

Unique molecular identifiers were incorporated into the prepared TCRbeta library. TCRdb reprocessed the PCR reads via MiXCR and lists one record per CDR3 protein. The table includes 250,000 to 400,000 distinct CDR3 sequences, 23% detected once. The CDR3 contains 18 residues. V trimming: 5 bases; J trimming: 0 bases; junction bases outside the gene matches: 15. About this clonotype itself: No antigen is known for it.

The chain employs TRBV12-3 or TRBV12-4 and TRBJ2-7; 8 bases are a match to TRBD1. This clonotype was sampled from a male patient aged 10-17 years who had a stem cell transplant for acute lymphoblastic leukemia, so the T cells may come from the graft donor. The sequenced sample was PBMCs, mostly from graft donor cells, obtained 180 days after TCRalphabeta/CD19-depleted stem cell transplant. The CDR3 sequence is CASSPGEYRDRTSYEQYF. The CDR3 DNA follows: TGTGCCAGCAGTCCAGGGGAGTACCGGGACAGGACCTCCTACGAGCAGTACTTC.